This T cell receptor (beta chain) was captured in a study of cytomegalovirus exposure and HLA in healthy donors. Both 60 Vbeta primers and 13 Jbeta primers went into the PCR. Here immunoSEQ multiplex PCR was the method, and the copy in TCRdb shows in-frame clones only, minus some. The sample features around 150,000 clones, with 1% to 1.5% in its top ten. In regard to this clone: Its antigen is undetermined.

Points from the study as a whole: Cytomegalovirus association was listed for approximately 150 TCR beta chains. TCR beta chains associated with HLA were, in a later analysis, more clonally expanded than equally common others. The authors later found most CMV-associated TCR beta chains appeared HLA-restricted.

Trimming took 3 bases from V and 3 from J; bases not matched to a gene: 13. CDR3 length: 18 residues. Per germline, CDR1 SGDLS and CDR2 YYNGEE. The TCR was taken from a woman aged 60-75 years in good health and CMV-seronegative. The specimen was PBMCs. The genes are TRBV9 and TRBJ2-2; 8 nucleotides agree with TRBD2. CDR3 DNA sequence: TGTGCCAGCAGCGACTCTCGGGGGGGAGCCGAATACACCGGGGAGCTGTTTTTT. Its protein is CASSDSRGGAEYTGELFF.